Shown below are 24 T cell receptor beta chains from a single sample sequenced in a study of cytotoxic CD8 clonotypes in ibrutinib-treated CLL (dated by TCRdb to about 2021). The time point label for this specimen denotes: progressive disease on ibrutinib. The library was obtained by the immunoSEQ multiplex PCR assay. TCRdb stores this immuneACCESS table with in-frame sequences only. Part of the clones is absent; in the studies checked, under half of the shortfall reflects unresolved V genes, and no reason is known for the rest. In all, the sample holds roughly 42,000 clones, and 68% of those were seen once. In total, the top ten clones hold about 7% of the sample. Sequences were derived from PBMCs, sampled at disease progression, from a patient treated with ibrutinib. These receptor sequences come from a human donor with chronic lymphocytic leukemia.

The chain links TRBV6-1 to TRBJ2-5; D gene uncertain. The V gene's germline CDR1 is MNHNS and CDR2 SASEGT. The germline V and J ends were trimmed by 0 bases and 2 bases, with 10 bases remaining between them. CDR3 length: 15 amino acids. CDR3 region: CASSEAGYGQETQYF. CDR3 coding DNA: TGTGCCAGCAGTGAAGCGGGGTACGGACAAGAGACCCAGTACTTC.

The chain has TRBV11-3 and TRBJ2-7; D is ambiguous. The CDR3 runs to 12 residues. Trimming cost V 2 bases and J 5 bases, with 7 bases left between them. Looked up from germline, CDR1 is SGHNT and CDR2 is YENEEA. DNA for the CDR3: TGTGCCAGCAGCTTACTAGGGAACGAGCAGTACTTC. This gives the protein CASSLLGNEQYF.

In DNA form, the CDR3 reads TGTGCCAGTAGCAACTTAGCGGGTAGCTCCTACAATGAGCAGTTCTTC. Translation gives CASSNLAGSSYNEQFF. The J gene is TRBJ2-1, the V gene TRBV19; 7 nucleotides align to TRBD2. The V segment lost 6 bases and the J segment 0 bases; nucleotides outside the gene matches: 8. Germline CDR1 is LNHDA and CDR2 is SQIVND (reference sequence). CDR3 length: 16 residues.

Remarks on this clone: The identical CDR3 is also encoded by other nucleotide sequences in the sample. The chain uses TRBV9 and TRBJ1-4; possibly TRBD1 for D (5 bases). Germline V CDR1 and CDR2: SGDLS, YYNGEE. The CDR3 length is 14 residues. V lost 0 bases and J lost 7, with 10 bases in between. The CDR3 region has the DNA TGTGCCAGCAGCGTAGGTCAGGGCGGTGAAAAACTGTTTTTT. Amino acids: CASSVGQGGEKLFF.

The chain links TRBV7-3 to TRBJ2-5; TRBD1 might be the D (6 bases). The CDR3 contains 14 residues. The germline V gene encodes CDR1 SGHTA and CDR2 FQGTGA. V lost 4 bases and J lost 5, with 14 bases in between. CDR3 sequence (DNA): TGTGCCAGCAGCTCCCTGGACAGTCCCGAGACCCAGTACTTC. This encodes CASSSLDSPETQYF.

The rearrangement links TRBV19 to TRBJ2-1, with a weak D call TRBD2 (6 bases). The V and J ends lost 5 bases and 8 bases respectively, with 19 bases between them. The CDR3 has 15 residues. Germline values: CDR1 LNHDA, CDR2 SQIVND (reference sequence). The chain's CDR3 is CASSPYNGRGDEQFF. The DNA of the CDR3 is TGTGCCAGTAGTCCCTACAACGGGAGAGGCGATGAGCAGTTCTTC.

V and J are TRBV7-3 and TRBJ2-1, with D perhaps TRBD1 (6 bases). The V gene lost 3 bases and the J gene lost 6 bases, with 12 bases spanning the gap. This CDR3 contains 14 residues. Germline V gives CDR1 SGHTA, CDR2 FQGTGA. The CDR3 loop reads CASSLTGQSNEQFF. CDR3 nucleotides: TGTGCCAGCAGCTTGACAGGACAAAGCAATGAGCAGTTCTTC.

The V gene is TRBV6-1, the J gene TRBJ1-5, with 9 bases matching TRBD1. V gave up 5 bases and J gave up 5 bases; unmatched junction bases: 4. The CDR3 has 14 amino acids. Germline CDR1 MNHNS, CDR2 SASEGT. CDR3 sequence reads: CASSIRQGDQPQHF. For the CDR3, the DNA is TGTGCCAGCAGTATAAGACAGGGGGATCAGCCCCAGCATTTT.

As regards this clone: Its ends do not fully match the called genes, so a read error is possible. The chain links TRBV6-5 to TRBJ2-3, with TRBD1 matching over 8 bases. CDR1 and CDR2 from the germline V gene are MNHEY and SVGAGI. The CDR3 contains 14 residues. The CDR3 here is CASTYQGATDTQYF. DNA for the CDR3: TGTGCCAGCACTTACCAGGGGGCCACAGATACGCAGTATTTT.

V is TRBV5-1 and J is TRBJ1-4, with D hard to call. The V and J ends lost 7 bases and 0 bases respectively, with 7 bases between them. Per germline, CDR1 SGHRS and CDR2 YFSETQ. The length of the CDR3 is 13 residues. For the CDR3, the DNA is TGCGCCAGCTCAGATGCAACTAATGAAAAACTGTTTTTT. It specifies CASSDATNEKLFF.

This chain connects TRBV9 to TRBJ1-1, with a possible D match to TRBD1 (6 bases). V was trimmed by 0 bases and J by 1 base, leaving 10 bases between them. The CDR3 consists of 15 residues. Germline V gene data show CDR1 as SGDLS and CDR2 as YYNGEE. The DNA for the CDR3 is TGTGCCAGCAGCGTAGTAAGGGGGAGGAACACTGAAGCTTTCTTT. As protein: CASSVVRGRNTEAFF. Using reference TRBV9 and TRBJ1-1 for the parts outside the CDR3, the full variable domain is DSGVTQTPKHLITATGQRVTLRCSPRSGDLSVYWYQQSLDQGLQFLIQYYNGEERAKGNILERFSAQQFPDLHSELNLSSLELGDSALYFCASSVVRGRNTEAFFGQGTRLTVV.

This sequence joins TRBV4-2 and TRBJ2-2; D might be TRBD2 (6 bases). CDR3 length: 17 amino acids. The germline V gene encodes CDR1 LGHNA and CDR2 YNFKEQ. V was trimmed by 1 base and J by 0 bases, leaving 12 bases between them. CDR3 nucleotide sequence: TGTGCCAGCAGCCAAGTGGCGTGGACTACGAACACCGGGGAGCTGTTTTTT. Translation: CASSQVAWTTNTGELFF.

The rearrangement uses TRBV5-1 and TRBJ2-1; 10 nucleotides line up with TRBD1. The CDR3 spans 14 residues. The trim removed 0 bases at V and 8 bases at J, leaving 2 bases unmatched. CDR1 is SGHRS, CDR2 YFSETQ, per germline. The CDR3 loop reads CASSLAGTGDEQFF. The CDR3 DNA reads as TGCGCCAGCAGCTTGGCCGGGACAGGGGATGAGCAGTTCTTC.

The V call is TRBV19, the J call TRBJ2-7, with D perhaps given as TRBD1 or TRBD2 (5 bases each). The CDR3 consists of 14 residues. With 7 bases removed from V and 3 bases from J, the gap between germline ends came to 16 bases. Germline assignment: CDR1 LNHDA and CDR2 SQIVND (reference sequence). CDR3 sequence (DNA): TGTGCCAGTAAGAAGCGGCAGGGTATCTACGAGCAGTACTTC. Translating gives CASKKRQGIYEQYF.

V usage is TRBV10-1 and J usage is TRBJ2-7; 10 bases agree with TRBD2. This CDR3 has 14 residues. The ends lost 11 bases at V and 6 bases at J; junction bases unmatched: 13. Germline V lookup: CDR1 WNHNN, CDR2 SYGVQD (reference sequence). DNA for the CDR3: TGCGCCGGCCAACTAGCGGGGCTCCCGCCCGAGCAGTACTTC. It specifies CAGQLAGLPPEQYF.

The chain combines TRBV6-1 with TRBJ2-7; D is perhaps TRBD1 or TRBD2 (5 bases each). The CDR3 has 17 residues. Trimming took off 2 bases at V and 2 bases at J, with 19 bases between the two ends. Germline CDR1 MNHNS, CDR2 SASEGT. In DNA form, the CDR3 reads TGTGCCAGCAGTGAATGGGAAGGGACGGCCGACCCCTACGAGCAGTACTTC. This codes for CASSEWEGTADPYEQYF.

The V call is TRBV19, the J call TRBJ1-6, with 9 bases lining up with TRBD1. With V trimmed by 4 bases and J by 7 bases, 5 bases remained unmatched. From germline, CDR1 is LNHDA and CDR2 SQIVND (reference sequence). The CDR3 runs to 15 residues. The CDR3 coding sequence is TGTGCCAGTAGTAACCGGGACAGGGAGAATTCACCCCTCCACTTT. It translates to CASSNRDRENSPLHF.

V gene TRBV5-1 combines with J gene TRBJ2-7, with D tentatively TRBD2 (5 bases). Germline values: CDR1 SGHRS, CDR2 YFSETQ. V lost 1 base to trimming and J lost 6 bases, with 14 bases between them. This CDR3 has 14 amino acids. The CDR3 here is CASSLTREFGEQYF. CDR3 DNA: TGCGCCAGCAGCTTGACAAGGGAGTTCGGCGAGCAGTACTTC.

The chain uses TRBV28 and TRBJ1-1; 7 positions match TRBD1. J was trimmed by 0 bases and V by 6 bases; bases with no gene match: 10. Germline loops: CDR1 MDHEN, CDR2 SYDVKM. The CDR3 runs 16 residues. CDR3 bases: TGTGCCAGCAGAATACAGGGGCGAGGGGTGAACACTGAAGCTTTCTTT. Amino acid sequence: CASRIQGRGVNTEAFF. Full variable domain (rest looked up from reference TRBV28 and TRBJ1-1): DVKVTQSSRYLVKRTGEKVFLECVQDMDHENMFWYRQDPGLGLRLIYFSYDVKMKEKGDIPEGYSVSREKKERFSLILESASTNQTSMYLCASRIQGRGVNTEAFFGQGTRLTVV.

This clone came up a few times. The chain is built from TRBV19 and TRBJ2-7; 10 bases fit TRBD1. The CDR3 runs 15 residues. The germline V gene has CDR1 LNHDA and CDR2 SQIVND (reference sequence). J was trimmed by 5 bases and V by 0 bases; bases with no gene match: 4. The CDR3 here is CASSIDQGQGNEQYF. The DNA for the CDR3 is TGTGCCAGTAGTATAGATCAGGGACAGGGGAACGAGCAGTACTTC.

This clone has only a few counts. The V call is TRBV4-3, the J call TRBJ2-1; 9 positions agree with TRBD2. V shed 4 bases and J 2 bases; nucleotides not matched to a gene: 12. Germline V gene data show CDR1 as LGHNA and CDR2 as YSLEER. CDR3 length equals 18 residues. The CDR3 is CASSPHSSGTRTYNEQFF. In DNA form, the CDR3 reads TGCGCCAGCAGCCCGCATTCTAGCGGGACTCGGACCTACAATGAGCAGTTCTTC.

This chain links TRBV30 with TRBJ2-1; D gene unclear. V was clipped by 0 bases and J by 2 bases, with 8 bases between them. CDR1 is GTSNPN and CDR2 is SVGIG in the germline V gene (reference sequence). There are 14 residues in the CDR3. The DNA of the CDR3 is TGTGCCTGGAGTGTTTGGCACCCCTACAATGAGCAGTTCTTC. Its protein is CAWSVWHPYNEQFF.

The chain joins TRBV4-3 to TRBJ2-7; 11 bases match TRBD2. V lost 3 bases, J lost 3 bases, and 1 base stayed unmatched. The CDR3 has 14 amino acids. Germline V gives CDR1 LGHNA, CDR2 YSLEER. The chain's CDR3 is CASSQGLADYEQYF. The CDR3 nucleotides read TGCGCCAGCAGCCAGGGACTAGCGGACTACGAGCAGTACTTC.

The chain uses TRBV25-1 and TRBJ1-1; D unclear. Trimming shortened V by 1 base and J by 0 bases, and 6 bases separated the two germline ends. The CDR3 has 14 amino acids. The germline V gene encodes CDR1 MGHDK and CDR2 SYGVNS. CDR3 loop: CASSEWAVNTEAFF. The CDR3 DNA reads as TGTGCCAGCAGTGAATGGGCGGTGAACACTGAAGCTTTCTTT. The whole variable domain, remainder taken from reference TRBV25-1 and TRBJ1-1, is EADIYQTPRYLVIGTGKKITLECSQTMGHDKMYWYQQDPGMELHLIHYSYGVNSTEKGDLSSESTVSRIRTEHFPLTLESARPSHTSQYLCASSEWAVNTEAFFGQGTRLTVV.